The 2 T cell receptor beta chains reported below all come from one sample, sequenced in a study of blood T cell repertoires in COVID-19. Profiled with immunoSEQ multiplex PCR; TCRdb holds only in-frame clones, not every one. The data contain roughly 250,000 clones, about 80% of them singletons. The sequenced sample consisted of peripheral blood. The receptors were gathered from an older person with COVID-19, enrolled during active disease.

The CDR3 sequence is CASRTGENTGELFF. CDR3 DNA sequence: TGTGCCAGCAGAACGGGAGAAAACACCGGGGAGCTGTTTTTT. The chain carries TRBV19 and TRBJ2-2; weak D call: TRBD2 (6 bases). From germline, CDR1 is LNHDA and CDR2 SQIVND (reference sequence). The CDR3 contains 14 residues. V was pared by 9 bases and J by 2 bases, with 13 bases between.

The chain combines TRBV28 with TRBJ1-5; D call uncertain. The germline V gene has CDR1 MDHEN and CDR2 SYDVKM. This CDR3 is 13 amino acids long. Trimming pared 3 bases from V and 0 bases from J, leaving 3 bases between. The chain's CDR3 is CASSFYSNQPQHF. CDR3 sequence (DNA): TGTGCCAGCAGTTTTTATAGCAATCAGCCCCAGCATTTT.